This T cell receptor beta chain was documented in a study of CXCR3-negative and CXCR3-positive naive CD8 T cells. Study-wide results and limits: Researchers report that CXCR3-positive naive cells carry more hydrophobic TRB CDR3s than CXCR3-negative naive cells.

On this clonotype itself: Its antigen is unknown.

In preparing the TRB cDNA libraries, 5' RACE with UMI labels was used. Reprocessing the 5' RACE reads, TCRdb reports a single entry for every CDR3 protein and omits DNA. The table lists around 150,000 distinct CDR3 sequences. The CDR3 covers 14 residues. The V gene's germline CDR1 is ENHRY and CDR2 SYGVKD. This sequence was found in a human donor in good health. Some clones in this sample may be carry-over from other donors' samples. This chain links TRBV10-3 with TRBJ2-7; TCRdb's D call, TRBD1, is unchecked because there is no DNA. Sequencing was carried out using naive CXCR3+ CD8+ T cells from blood. Documented subset: CD45RO-CCR7+CD27+CD95- naive CD8+ T cells expressing CXCR3 (TNR3+). CDR3 sequence reads: CATSDRGGSYEQYF.